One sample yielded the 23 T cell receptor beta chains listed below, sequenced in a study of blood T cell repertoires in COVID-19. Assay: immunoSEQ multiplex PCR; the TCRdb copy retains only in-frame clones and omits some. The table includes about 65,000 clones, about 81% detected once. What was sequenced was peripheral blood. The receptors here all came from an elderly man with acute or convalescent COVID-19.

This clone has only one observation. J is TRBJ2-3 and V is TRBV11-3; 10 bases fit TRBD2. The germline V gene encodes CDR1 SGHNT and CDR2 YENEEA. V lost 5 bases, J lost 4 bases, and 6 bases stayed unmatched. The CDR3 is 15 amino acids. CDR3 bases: TGTGCCAGCAGCCCGTTAGCGGGGGGCGCAGATACGCAGTATTTT. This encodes CASSPLAGGADTQYF.

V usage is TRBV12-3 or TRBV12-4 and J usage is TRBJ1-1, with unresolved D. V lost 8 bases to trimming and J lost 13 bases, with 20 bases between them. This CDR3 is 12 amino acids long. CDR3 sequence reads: CASSRSEGRGFF. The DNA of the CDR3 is TGTGCCAGCTCTCGATCGGAGGGCAGAGGTTTCTTT.

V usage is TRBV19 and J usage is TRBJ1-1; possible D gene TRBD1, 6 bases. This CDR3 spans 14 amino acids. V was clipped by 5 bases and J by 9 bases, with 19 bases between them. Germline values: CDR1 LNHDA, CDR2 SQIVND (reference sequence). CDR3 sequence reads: CASSLQGTAEKAFF. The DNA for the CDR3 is TGTGCCAGTAGTTTACAGGGTACGGCGGAAAAAGCTTTCTTT.

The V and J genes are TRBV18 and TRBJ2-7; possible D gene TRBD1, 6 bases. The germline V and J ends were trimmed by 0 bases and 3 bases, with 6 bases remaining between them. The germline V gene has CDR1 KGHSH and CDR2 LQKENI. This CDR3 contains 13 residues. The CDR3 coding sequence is TGTGCCAGCTCACCACCGGACAGCTACGAGCAGTACTTC. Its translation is CASSPPDSYEQYF.

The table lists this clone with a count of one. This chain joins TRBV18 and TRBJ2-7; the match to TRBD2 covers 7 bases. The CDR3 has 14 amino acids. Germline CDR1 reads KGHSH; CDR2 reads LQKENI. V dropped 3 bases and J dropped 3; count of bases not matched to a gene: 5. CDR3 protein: CASSPGTIGYEQYF. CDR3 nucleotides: TGTGCCAGCTCACCCGGGACTATAGGCTACGAGCAGTACTTC.

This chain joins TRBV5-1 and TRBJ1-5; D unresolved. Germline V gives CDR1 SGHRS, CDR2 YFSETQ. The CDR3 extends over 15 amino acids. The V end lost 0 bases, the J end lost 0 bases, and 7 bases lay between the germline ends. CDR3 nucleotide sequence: TGCGCCAGCAGCTTGGGCGGCTATAGCAATCAGCCCCAGCATTTT. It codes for CASSLGGYSNQPQHF.

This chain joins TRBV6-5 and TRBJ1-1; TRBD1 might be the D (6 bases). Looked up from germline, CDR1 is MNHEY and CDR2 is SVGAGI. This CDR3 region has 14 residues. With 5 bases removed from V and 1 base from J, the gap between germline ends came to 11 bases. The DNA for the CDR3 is TGTGCCAGCAGTAAACCGGACAGGAACACTGAAGCTTTCTTT. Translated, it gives CASSKPDRNTEAFF.

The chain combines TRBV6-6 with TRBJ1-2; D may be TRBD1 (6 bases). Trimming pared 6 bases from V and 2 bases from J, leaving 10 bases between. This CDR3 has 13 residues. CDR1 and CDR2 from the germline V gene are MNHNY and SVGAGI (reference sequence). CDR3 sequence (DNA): TGTGCCAGCAGCCCGCAGGGGAACTATGGCTACACCTTC. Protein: CASSPQGNYGYTF.

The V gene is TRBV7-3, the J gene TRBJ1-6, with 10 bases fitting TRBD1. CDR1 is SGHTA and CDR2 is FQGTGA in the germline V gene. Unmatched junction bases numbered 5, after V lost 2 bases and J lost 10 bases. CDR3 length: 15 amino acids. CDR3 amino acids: CASSLLGTGDSPLHF. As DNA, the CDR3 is TGTGCCAGCAGCTTATTGGGGACAGGGGACTCACCCCTCCACTTT.

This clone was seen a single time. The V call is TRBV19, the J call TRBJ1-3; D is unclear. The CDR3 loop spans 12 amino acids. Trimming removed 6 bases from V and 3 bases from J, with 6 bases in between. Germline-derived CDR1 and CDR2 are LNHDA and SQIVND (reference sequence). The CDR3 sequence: CASSIGGNTIYF. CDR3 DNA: TGTGCCAGTAGCATCGGTGGAAACACCATATATTTT.

The CDR3 DNA is TGCGCCAGCAGCTCGGAGACAGGATCGAATGGCTACACCTTC. It encodes CASSSETGSNGYTF. The V and J genes are TRBV5-1 and TRBJ1-2, with D possibly TRBD1 on 6 matching bases. The CDR3 has 14 residues. Germline CDR1 and CDR2: SGHRS and YFSETQ. Deletions cut 3 bases from V and 6 bases from J, with 15 bases between.

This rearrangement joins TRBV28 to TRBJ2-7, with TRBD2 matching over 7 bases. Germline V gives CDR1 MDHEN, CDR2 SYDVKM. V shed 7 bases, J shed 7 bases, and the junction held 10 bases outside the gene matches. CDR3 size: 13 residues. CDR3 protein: CASMLERGKEQYF. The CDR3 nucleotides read TGTGCCAGCATGCTAGAGCGGGGTAAAGAGCAGTACTTC.

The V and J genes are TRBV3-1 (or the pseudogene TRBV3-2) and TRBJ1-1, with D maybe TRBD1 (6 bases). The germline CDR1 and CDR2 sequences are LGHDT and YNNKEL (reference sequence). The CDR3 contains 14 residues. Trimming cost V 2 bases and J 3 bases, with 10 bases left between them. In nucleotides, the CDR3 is TGTGCCAGCAGCCAACGGGGGGCCGACACTGAAGCTTTCTTT. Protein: CASSQRGADTEAFF.

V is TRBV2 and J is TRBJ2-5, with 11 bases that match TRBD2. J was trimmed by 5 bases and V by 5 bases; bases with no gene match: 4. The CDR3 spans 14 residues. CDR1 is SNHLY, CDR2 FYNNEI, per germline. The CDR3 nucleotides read TGTGCCAGCAGTTTCCTAGCGGGGGGTGAGACCCAGTACTTC. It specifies CASSFLAGGETQYF. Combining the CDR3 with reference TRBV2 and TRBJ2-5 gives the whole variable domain EPEVTQTPSHQVTQMGQEVILRCVPISNHLYFYWYRQILGQKVEFLVSFYNNEISEKSEIFDDQFSVERPDGSNFTLKIRSTKLEDSAMYFCASSFLAGGETQYFGPGTRLLVL.

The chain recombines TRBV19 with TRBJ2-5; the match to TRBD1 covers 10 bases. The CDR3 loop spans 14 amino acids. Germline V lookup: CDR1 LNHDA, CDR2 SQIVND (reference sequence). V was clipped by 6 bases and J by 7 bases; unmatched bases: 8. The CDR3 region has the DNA TGTGCCAGTAGGGCTCCGGGACAGGGGTGGACCCAGTACTTC. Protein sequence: CASRAPGQGWTQYF.

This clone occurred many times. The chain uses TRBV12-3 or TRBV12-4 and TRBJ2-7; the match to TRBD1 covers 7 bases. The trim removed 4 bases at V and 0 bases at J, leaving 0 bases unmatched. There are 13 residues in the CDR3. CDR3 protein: CASSSGGSYEQYF. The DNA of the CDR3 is TGTGCCAGCAGTTCAGGGGGCTCCTACGAGCAGTACTTC.

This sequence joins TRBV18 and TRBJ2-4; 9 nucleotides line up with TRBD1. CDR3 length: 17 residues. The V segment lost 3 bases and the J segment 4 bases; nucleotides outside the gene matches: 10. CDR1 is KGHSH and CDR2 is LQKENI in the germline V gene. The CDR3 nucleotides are TGTGCCAGCTCACCCCGAGGATTGGGGACAGGGAAAAACATTCAGTACTTC. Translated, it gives CASSPRGLGTGKNIQYF. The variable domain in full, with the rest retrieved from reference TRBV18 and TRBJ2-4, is NAGVMQNPRHLVRRRGQEARLRCSPMKGHSHVYWYRQLPEEGLKFMVYLQKENIIDESGMPKERFSAEFPKEGPSILRIQQVVRGDSAAYFCASSPRGLGTGKNIQYFGAGTRLSVL.

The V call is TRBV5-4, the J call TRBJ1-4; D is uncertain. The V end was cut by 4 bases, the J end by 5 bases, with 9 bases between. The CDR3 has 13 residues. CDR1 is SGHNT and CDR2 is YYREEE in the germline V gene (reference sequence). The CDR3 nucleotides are TGTGCCAGCAGCCCACGGGTGAATGAAAAACTGTTTTTT. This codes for CASSPRVNEKLFF.

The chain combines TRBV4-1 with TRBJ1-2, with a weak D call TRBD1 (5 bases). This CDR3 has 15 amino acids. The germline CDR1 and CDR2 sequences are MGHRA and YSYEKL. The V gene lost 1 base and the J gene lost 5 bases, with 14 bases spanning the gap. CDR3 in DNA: TGCGCCAGCAGCCAAGGACAGACTGCGCCTTATGGCTACACCTTC. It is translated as CASSQGQTAPYGYTF.

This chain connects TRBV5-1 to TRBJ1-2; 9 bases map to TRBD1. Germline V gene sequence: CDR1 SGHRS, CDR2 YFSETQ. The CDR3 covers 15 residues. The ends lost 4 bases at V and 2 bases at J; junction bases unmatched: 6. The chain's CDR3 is CASSIPTGGNYGYTF. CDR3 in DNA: TGCGCCAGCAGCATCCCGACAGGGGGAAACTATGGCTACACCTTC. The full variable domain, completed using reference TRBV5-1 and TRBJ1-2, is KAGVTQTPRYLIKTRGQQVTLSCSPISGHRSVSWYQQTPGQGLQFLFEYFSETQRNKGNFPGRFSGRQFSNSRSEMNVSTLELGDSALYLCASSIPTGGNYGYTFGSGTRLTVV.

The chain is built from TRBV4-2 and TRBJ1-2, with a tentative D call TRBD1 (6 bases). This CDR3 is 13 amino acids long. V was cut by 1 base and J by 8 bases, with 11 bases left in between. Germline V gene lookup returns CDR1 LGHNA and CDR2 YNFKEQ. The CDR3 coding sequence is TGTGCCAGCAGCCAAGCACAGGGTGGCGGCTACACCTTC. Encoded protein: CASSQAQGGGYTF.

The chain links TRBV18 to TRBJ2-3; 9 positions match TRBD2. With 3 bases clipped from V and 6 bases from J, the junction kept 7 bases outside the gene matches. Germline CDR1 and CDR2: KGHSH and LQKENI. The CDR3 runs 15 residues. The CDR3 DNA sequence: TGTGCCAGCTCACCTACAGCGGGGGGCGGGGATACGCAGTATTTT. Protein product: CASSPTAGGGDTQYF. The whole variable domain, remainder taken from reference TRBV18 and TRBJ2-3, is NAGVMQNPRHLVRRRGQEARLRCSPMKGHSHVYWYRQLPEEGLKFMVYLQKENIIDESGMPKERFSAEFPKEGPSILRIQQVVRGDSAAYFCASSPTAGGGDTQYFGPGTRLTVL.

CDR3 DNA: TGTGCCAGCAGGATCGTCGGGACAGGGAAGGCCCAGTACTTC. It encodes CASRIVGTGKAQYF. V and J are TRBV5-8 and TRBJ2-5; 9 positions agree with TRBD1. The trim removed 5 bases at V and 9 bases at J, leaving 11 bases unmatched. The CDR3 runs to 14 residues. Germline values: CDR1 SGHTS, CDR2 YDEGEE.